Shown below are 3 T cell receptor beta chains from a single sample sequenced in a study of shared clonotypes between healthy human individuals. TCRdb's copy holds only in-frame clones and misses some; the assay was immunoSEQ multiplex PCR. Of roughly 2,500,000 clones listed, approximately 93% were seen once; the top ten hold approximately 0.35%. Sequenced sample: naive CD4+ T cells from PBMCs. Subset of the sample: CD45RA+ positively selected. These receptors were obtained from a man younger than 30 in good health. Some clones in this sample may be carry-over from other donors' samples.

The V call is TRBV7-7, the J call TRBJ1-1; 8 bases line up with TRBD1. The trim removed 6 bases at V and 6 bases at J, leaving 6 bases unmatched. The CDR3 covers 13 residues. From germline, CDR1 is SSHAT and CDR2 FNYEAQ (reference sequence). The CDR3 loop is CASSPTGVSEAFF. For the CDR3, the DNA is TGTGCCAGCAGTCCGACAGGGGTTTCTGAAGCTTTCTTT.

The CDR3 is CASSLGLAGVLEQYF. DNA for the CDR3: TGCGCCAGCAGCTTGGGCCTAGCGGGAGTTCTCGAGCAGTACTTC. This chain links TRBV5-1 with TRBJ2-7; 10 bases agree with TRBD2. The ends lost 0 bases at V and 6 bases at J; junction bases unmatched: 6. The CDR3 is 15 amino acids. CDR1 and CDR2 (germline): SGHRS, YFSETQ.

The J gene is TRBJ2-1, the V gene TRBV11-2; D remains unclear. The germline V gene encodes CDR1 SGHAT and CDR2 FQNNGV. V was trimmed by 5 bases and J by 0 bases, leaving 8 bases between them. The CDR3 contains 14 residues. DNA for the CDR3: TGTGCCAGCAGCATCGGCTCCTCCTACAATGAGCAGTTCTTC. The encoded protein is CASSIGSSYNEQFF.